This entry lists 5 T cell receptor beta chains sequenced from one sample in a study of blood T cell repertoires in COVID-19. The assay was immunoSEQ multiplex PCR, and TCRdb's table has in-frame clones only and misses some. The table lists about 260,000 clones, over 75% of them singletons. Material: peripheral blood. The receptors were gathered from a human donor in a cohort sampled during active COVID-19.

The rearrangement uses TRBV18 and TRBJ2-2; D is unclear. V was cut by 6 bases and J by 6 bases, with 20 bases left in between. Per the germline V gene, CDR1 is KGHSH and CDR2 is LQKENI. The CDR3 consists of 16 residues. The CDR3 DNA reads TGTGCCAGCTCTCGCTACGGGTCCTCAAGCGCCGGGGAGCTGTTTTTT. This encodes CASSRYGSSSAGELFF.

The chain has TRBV9 and TRBJ1-2; D is undetermined. This CDR3 has 14 amino acids. The germline V gene has CDR1 SGDLS and CDR2 YYNGEE. V was pared by 0 bases and J by 7 bases, with 13 bases between. The CDR3 sequence: CASSVAIEGGGYTF. CDR3 bases: TGTGCCAGCAGCGTAGCTATCGAGGGCGGTGGCTACACCTTC.

The rearrangement links TRBV19 to TRBJ2-3; 10 nucleotides line up with TRBD1. J lost 9 bases, V lost 4 bases, and 7 bases had no gene match. The CDR3 extends over 14 amino acids. CDR1 and CDR2 from the germline V gene are LNHDA and SQIVND (reference sequence). The CDR3 spells CASSKTGGVWTQYF. CDR3 DNA sequence: TGTGCCAGTAGTAAGACAGGGGGCGTCTGGACGCAGTATTTT.

A few counts support this clone. In nucleotides, the CDR3 is TGTGCCACCAGTGCCTCTCGGGGGACGGAGAATGAAAAACTGTTTTTT. It is translated as CATSASRGTENEKLFF. J is TRBJ1-4 and V is TRBV24-1, with a tentative D call TRBD1 (5 bases). CDR3 size: 16 residues. Germline V gene lookup returns CDR1 KGHDR and CDR2 SFDVKD. V was cut by 5 bases and J by 5 bases, with 17 bases left in between.

The chain uses TRBV28 and TRBJ2-7; D is possibly TRBD2 (6 bases). Germline lookup yields CDR1 MDHEN and CDR2 SYDVKM. This CDR3 spans 16 amino acids. The V gene lost 5 bases and the J gene lost 3 bases, with 20 bases spanning the gap. The CDR3 DNA is TGTGCCAGCAGTCTTGGAGGGCCTATCGGATACTACGAGCAGTACTTC. Translating gives CASSLGGPIGYYEQYF.